This record covers a single T cell receptor beta chain. A multiplex PCR was run with 60 Vbeta primers and 13 Jbeta primers. Generated by immunoSEQ multiplex PCR, the TCRdb table keeps only in-frame clones and is missing some. The sample records about 110,000 clones, 60% to 80% being singletons. CDR1 and CDR2 from the germline V gene are MNHEY and SVGAGI. Trimming took off 2 bases at V and 11 bases at J, with 12 bases between the two ends. CDR3 length: 12 residues. These data come from a study of cytomegalovirus exposure and HLA in healthy donors. The sequenced sample consisted of PBMCs. This chain connects TRBV6-5 to TRBJ1-1, with a possible D match to TRBD1 (6 bases). The clonotype originates from a woman aged 40 to 50 in good health and CMV-seropositive. The CDR3 loop is CASSYTQGSAFF. For the CDR3, the DNA is TGTGCCAGCAGTTACACACAGGGTTCTGCTTTCTTT.